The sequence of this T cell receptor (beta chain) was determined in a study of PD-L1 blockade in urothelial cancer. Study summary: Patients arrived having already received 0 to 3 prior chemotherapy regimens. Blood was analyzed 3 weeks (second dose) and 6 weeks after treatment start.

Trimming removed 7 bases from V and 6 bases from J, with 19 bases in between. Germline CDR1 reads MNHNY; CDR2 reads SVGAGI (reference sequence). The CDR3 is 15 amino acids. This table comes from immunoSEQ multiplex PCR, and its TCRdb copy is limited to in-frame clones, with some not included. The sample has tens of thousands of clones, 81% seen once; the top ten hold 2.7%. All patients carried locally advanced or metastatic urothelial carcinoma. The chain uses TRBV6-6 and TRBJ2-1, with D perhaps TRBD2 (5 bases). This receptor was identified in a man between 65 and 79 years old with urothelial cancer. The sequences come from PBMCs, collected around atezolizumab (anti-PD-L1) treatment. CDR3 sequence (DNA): TGTGCCAGCAACCTCCACGCCAGCGGCCGCAATGAGCAGTTCTTC. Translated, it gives CASNLHASGRNEQFF.